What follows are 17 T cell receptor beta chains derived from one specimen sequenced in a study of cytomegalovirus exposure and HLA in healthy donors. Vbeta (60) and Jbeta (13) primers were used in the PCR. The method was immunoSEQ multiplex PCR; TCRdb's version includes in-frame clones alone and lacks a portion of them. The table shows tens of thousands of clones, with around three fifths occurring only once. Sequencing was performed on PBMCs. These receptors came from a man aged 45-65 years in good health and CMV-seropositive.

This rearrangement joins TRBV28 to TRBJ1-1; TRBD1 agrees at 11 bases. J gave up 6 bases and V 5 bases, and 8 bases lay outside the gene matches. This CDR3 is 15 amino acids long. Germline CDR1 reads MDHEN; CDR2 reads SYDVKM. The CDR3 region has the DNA TGTGCCAGCAGTCCCCGGACAGGGGGCTATCCTGAAGCTTTCTTT. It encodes CASSPRTGGYPEAFF.

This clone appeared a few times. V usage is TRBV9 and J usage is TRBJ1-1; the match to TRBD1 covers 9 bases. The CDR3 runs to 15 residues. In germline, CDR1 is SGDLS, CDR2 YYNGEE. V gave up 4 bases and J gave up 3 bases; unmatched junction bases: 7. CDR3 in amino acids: CASSSGTGKYTEAFF. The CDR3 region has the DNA TGTGCCAGCAGCTCCGGGACAGGGAAATACACTGAAGCTTTCTTT.

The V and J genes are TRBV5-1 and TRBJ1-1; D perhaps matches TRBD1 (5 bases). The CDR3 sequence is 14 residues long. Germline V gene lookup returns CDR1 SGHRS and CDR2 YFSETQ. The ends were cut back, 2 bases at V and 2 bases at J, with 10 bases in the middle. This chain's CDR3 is CASSLLQANTEAFF. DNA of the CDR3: TGCGCCAGCAGCTTACTACAGGCTAACACTGAAGCTTTCTTT. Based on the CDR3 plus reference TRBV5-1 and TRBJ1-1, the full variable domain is KAGVTQTPRYLIKTRGQQVTLSCSPISGHRSVSWYQQTPGQGLQFLFEYFSETQRNKGNFPGRFSGRQFSNSRSEMNVSTLELGDSALYLCASSLLQANTEAFFGQGTRLTVV.

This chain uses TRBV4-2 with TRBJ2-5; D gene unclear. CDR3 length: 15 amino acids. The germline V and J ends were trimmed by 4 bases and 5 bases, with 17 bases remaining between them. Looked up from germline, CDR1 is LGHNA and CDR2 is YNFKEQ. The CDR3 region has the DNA TGTGCCAGCAGCCGCCTAGAAAGCGTGGATGAGACCCAGTACTTC. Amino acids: CASSRLESVDETQYF.

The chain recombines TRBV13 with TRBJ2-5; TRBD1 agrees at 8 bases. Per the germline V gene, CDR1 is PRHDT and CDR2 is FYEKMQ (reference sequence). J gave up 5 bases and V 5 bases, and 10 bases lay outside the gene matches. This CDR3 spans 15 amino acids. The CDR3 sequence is CASSPSDRAVETQYF. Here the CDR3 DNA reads TGTGCCAGCAGCCCGTCGGACAGGGCTGTGGAGACCCAGTACTTC.

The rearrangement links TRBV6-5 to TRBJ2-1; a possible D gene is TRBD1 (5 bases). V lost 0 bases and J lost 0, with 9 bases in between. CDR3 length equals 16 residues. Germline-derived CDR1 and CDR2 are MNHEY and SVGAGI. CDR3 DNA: TGTGCCAGCAGTTACTCGCCTGACAGCTCCTACAATGAGCAGTTCTTC. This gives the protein CASSYSPDSSYNEQFF.

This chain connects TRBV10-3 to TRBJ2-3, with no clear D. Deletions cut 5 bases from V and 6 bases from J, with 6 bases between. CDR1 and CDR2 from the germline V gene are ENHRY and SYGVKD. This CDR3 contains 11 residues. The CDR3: CAISSQDTQYF. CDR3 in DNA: TGTGCCATCAGTTCTCAGGATACGCAGTATTTT.

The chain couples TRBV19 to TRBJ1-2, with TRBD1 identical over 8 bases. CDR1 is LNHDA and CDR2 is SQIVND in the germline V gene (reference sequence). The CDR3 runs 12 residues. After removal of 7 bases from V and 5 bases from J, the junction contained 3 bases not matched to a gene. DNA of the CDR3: TGTGCCAGTACCCGGACAGGGTATGGCTACACCTTC. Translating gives CASTRTGYGYTF.

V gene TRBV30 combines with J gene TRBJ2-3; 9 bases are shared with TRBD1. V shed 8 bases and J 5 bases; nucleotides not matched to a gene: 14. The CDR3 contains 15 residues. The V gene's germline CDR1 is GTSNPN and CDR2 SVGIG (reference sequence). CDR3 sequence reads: CAADRGKGFGDTQYF. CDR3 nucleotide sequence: TGTGCCGCCGACAGGGGGAAGGGTTTCGGAGATACGCAGTATTTT.

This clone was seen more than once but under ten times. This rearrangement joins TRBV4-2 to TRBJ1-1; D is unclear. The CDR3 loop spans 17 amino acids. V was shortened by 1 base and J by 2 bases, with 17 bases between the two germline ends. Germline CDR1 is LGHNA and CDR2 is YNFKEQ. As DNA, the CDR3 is TGTGCCAGCAGCCAAGGGAGGAGGAACAGCCCAAACACTGAAGCTTTCTTT. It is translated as CASSQGRRNSPNTEAFF.

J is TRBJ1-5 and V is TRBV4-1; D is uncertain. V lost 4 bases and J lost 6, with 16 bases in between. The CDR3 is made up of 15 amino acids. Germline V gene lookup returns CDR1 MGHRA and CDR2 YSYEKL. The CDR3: CASSPSGGVGQPQHF. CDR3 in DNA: TGCGCCAGCAGCCCCTCGGGTGGTGTGGGTCAGCCCCAGCATTTT.

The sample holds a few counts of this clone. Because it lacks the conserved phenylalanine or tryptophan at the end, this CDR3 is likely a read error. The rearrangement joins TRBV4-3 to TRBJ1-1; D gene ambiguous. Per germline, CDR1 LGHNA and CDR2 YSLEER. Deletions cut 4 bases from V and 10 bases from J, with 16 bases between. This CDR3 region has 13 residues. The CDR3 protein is CASSPSRNTAAFV. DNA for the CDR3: TGCGCCAGCAGCCCTAGCCGGAACACCGCAGCTTTCGTT.

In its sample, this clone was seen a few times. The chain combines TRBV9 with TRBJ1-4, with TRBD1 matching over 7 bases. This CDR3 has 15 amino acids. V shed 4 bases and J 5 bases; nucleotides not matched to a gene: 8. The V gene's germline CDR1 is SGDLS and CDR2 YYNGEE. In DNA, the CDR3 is TGTGCCAGCAGCCACGGACAGGCGACAAATGAAAAACTGTTTTTT. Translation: CASSHGQATNEKLFF.

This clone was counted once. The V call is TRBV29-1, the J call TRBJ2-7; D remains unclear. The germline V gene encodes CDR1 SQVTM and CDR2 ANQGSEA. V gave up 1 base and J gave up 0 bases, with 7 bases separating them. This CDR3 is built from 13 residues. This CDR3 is CSVEGHISYEQYF. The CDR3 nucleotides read TGCAGCGTTGAAGGACACATCTCCTACGAGCAGTACTTC.

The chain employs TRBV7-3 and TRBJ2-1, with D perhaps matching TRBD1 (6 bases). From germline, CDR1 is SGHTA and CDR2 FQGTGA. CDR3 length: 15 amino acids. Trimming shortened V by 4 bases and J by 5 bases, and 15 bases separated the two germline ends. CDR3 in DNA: TGTGCCAGCAGCTGGGGGCGCAGGAGCAACAATGAGCAGTTCTTC. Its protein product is CASSWGRRSNNEQFF. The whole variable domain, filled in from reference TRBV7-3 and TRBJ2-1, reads GAGVSQTPSNKVTEKGKYVELRCDPISGHTALYWYRQSLGQGPEFLIYFQGTGAADDSGLPNDRFFAVRPEGSVSTLKIQRTERGDSAVYLCASSWGRRSNNEQFFGPGTRLTVL.

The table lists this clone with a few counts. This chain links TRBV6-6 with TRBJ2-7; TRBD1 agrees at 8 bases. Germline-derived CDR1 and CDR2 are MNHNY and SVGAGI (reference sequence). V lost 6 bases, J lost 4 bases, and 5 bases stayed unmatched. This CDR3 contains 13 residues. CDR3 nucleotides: TGTGCCAGCAGCTTGGACAGGGCGTACGAGCAGTACTTC. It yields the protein CASSLDRAYEQYF.

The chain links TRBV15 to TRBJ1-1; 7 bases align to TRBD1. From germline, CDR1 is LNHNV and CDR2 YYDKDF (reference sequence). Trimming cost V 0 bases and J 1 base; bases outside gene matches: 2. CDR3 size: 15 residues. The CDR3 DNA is TGTGCCACCAGCAGAGATAACAGGGGGAACACTGAAGCTTTCTTT. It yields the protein CATSRDNRGNTEAFF.